This note documents a single T cell receptor (beta chain) sequence. Its antigen has not been determined. No base quality information exists; no much larger clone differs at one position. The data were obtained in a study of cytomegalovirus exposure and HLA in healthy donors (dated by TCRdb to about 2017). Regarding the study in general: An earlier analysis of 587 of the donors reported over 250 Gb of sequence data and 100 million to 120 million unique TCR beta sequences obtained from some 170 million T cells. The study combined high-throughput TCR immunosequencing, statistical association of individual TCRs with disease status, and machine learning to predict cytomegalovirus infection status. Using immunosequencing, the study profiled T cell repertoires from 500 to 800 subjects and related those repertoires to cytomegalovirus serostatus. In an earlier analysis of 550 to 700 of the donors, high-throughput TCR beta sequencing was used to judge whether each TCR beta V gene segment behaved as functional or pseudogenic. About five DR-DQ haplotypes were treated as single units for association and clustering because of strong linkage in the cohort. Typing coverage varied by locus: 629-630 donors for A, B, C, DRB1 and DQB1; roughly 510 for DQA1; over 600 for DPA1; about 450 for DPB1. In addition to the first cohort of 666 subjects, a separate validation cohort of approximately 130 different subjects was used. An early release covering 550 to 700 HLA-typed donors comprised about 300 gigabases of sequencing data and roughly 86 million unique TCR sequences. The study aimed to test whether cataloging public T cell receptors could reveal signatures of past pathogen exposure. All discovery cohort repertoires had been generated using a single sequencing platform. A later genetic analysis took genome-wide SNP genotypes for about three fifths of the 666 donors and used that subset as a discovery cohort. Among the approximately 400 genotyped donors, 81% belonged to the genetic ancestry cluster associated with self-reported Caucasian donors. Rather than drawing on any new phenotypic data, the later analysis identified candidate immune exposures from TCR beta sequences and the way those sequences occurred across donors. HLA typing covered class I and class II loci at four-digit resolution. A later analysis re-examined previously published TCR beta repertoires from more than 600 donors and added high-resolution HLA genotyping to investigate patterns of TCR occurrence. Across approximately 420 genotyped donors of the cohort, an average of approximately 200,000 unique TCR beta nucleotide sequences per donor were sequenced, and approximately 17% of those sequences were non-productive. Alongside the repertoire data, information on donor age, sex, ethnicity and CMV serostatus was compiled.

In total, 600 or so healthy bone marrow donors made up the cohort. All cohort members were sampled while nominally healthy, although unrecorded immune exposures were likely present. The donor tested CMV seropositive, placing the donor among the 250 to 350 seropositive members of the cohort. Every donor gave a peripheral blood sample, and the peripheral blood mononuclear cells from that sample were used for TCR beta sequencing. Genomic DNA extraction from the blood cell samples was performed with the Qiagen DNeasy Blood Extraction Kit. The full study reports these points: In vitro tests confirmed that three of the cytomegalovirus-associated TCR beta chains recognize cytomegalovirus antigens. Strong co-occurrence of HLA alleles, especially DR and DQ, made assigning TCR associations to individual alleles difficult. While some public TCRs were present in many individuals, most TCR sequences turned up only very rarely across donors. Compared with equally common non-associated chains, HLA-associated TCR beta chains in a later analysis were more clonally expanded and had lower generation probabilities. It was suggested by the authors that the approach could potentially be generalized to other disease states and immunological phenotypes. Linkage disequilibrium might explain the correlated functional status among segregating V segments, but an unknown experimental factor could not be ruled out. Specific HLA alleles were associated with 15,000 to 20,000 TCR beta sequences at a false discovery rate of 0.05 in a later analysis. According to a later genetic analysis, donors in an Asian-associated ancestry cluster had fewer N-insertions in productive TCRs than the roughly 660-donor mean. The earlier analysis of 587 of the donors excluded approximately 17 rarely observed V segments, including chromosome 9 orphons, because counts were too low. Some IMGT-functional V segments, including TRBV6-2 and TRBV6-3, could not be told apart with the 87-base-pair reads, so those segments were excluded. Sequencing depth was assumed to be roughly uniform across donors in the presence/absence analyses, though that assumption may not hold. A later analysis found that TCR association rates varied across HLA loci, with DRB1 alleles showing the most associated TCRs and HLA-C alleles the fewest. In the study, 150 to 200 TCR beta chains were listed as associated with cytomegalovirus. A further reported finding was that TCR beta sequences accurately predicted the HLA-A and HLA-B alleles for most subjects in the first cohort. Because HLA typing was unavailable for some donors at each locus, only the typed subset was used in association tests. Cytomegalovirus status was reported to be diagnosed by the classifier with high specificity and sensitivity in both the original and validation cohorts. V-gene and J-gene trimming of TCR beta chains was associated with a missense DCLRE1C variant in a later genetic analysis, and the association was replicated in an independent cohort. Several of the top co-occurrence clusters appeared to be linked to parvovirus B19, influenza, CMV and Epstein-Barr virus, according to a later analysis. In a later analysis, most CMV-associated TCR beta chains were found to appear HLA-restricted, with HLA associations seemingly driven largely by CMV exposure. A group of highly shared sequence variants was considered likely to be a technical artifact of the sequencing pipeline. Broadly in line with IMGT annotations, most TCR beta V segments showed up in productive rearrangements about 87% or about 30% of the time in an earlier analysis of several hundred of the donors. This cohort had only TCR beta chains sequenced, and the lack of alpha or paired-chain data limited which features could be detected. For the cohort, immune exposure information was limited to CMV serostatus.

After removal of 3 bases from V and 2 bases from J, the junction retains 5 bases not matched to a gene. The CDR3 starts with the cysteine, ends with the phenylalanine, and has 15 residues. CDR3 DNA is the only sequence kept; it has 45 bases, read in frame from the first base. CDR1 and CDR2 were assigned from the germline V gene (reference sequence) as SEHNR and FQNEAQ. To prepare the library, the immunoSEQ multiplex PCR assay was applied. For the multiplex PCR, a mixture combining 60 forward primers for TCR Vbeta segments and 13 reverse primers for TCR Jbeta segments was used. The CDR3 region of rearranged TCR beta genes was amplified from genomic DNA by a multiplex PCR assay. On the Illumina HiSeq System, the amplified TCR beta libraries were sequenced as 87-base-pair reads. As for the original processing: A later analysis counted tens of millions of unique TCR beta chains across the 500 to 850 repertoires, and 10 million to 11 million of these chains were shared by at least two donors. Raw reads were error-corrected and collapsed into unique sequences by a nearest-neighbor algorithm in which closely related sequences were merged to remove PCR and sequencing errors. CDR3 sequences were aligned to IMGT reference sequences to assign V, D and J gene segments. For a sequence to be retained, a match of at least six nucleotides was required to both a V gene segment and a J gene segment. A rearrangement counted as productive if the CDR3 had no stop codons and remained in frame with V and J, and every other rearrangement counted as non-productive. CDR3 was defined according to IMGT convention as the region running from the second conserved V-encoded cysteine to the conserved J-encoded phenylalanine. The earlier analysis of 550 to 650 of the donors excluded any sequence lacking an unambiguous match to a single V gene segment. An earlier analysis of 587 of the donors classified V segments as functional when productive rearrangements were above 56.7% and as segregating when the standard deviation between donors was above 5%. A statistical classification framework was built to diagnose cytomegalovirus status from the catalog of TCR beta chain sequences. In a later analysis, TCR nucleotide sequences were compared against IMGT/GENE-DB human TR gene sequences so that V and J genes could be assigned. Using the TCRdist pipeline, a later analysis assigned CDR3 sequences along with most-parsimonious VDJ recombination scenarios. In a later analysis, each TCR beta chain was defined by its CDR3 amino acid sequence together with its V-gene family, and reads without a unique V-gene family were excluded. A later analysis removed 592 highly shared, low-generation-probability nucleotide sequences to deal with suspected cross-contamination and a sequencing artifact. In a later analysis, a clonal expansion index for each public chain was calculated from normalized within-repertoire ranks of inferred template counts. A later analysis computed generation probabilities with a VDJ recombination model fitted to out-of-frame rearrangements, and checked the results against IGoR. In a later analysis, hypergeometric tests were used to score TCR-TCR, TCR-HLA and TCR-CMV co-occurrence, with a repertoire-size bias correction applied to TCR pairs. To estimate false discovery rates, a later analysis permuted the HLA or CMV assignments 20 times. In a later analysis, co-occurring TCRs were grouped with DBSCAN, and TCRdist sequence similarity was added when clustering was performed within HLA-allele-positive subsets. Repertoires with fewer than 30,000 or more than 120,000 public chains were left out of co-occurrence clustering, as were four to six repertoires with anomalous nucleotide sharing. In TCRdb, the immuneACCESS table is reduced to in-frame sequences with V and J assigned. These tables do not hold every clone; where another copy was compared, an unresolved V gene accounts for under half, and the others remain unexplained. V and J calls and clone size are given by that table; D and trimming were obtained from the DNA. This sample lists just under 250,000 clones; 82% were detected once. Clones ranked in the top ten supply around 5% of the sample.

The chain was built from TRBV7-9 and TRBJ1-1, and 8 bases in between align with TRBD1. The sequence came from a middle-aged woman in good health and CMV-seropositive. The sample consisted of PBMCs. The DNA sequence follows: TGTGCCAGCAGCTTCGCAGGGACAGGAAACACTGAAGCTTTCTTT. Translated, this gives CASSFAGTGNTEAFF.